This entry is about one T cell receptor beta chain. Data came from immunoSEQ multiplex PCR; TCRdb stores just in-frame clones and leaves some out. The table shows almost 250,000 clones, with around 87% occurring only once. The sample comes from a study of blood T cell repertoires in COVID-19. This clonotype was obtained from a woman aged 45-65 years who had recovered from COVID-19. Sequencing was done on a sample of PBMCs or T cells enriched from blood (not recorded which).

CDR3 sequence reads: CASRTGLNRNTEAFF. The CDR3 DNA sequence: TGTGCCAGCAGGACAGGGCTGAACCGGAACACTGAAGCTTTCTTT. The J gene is TRBJ1-1, the V gene TRBV6-5; 7 bases match TRBD1. The CDR3 length is 15 residues. Germline lookup yields CDR1 MNHEY and CDR2 SVGAGI. Unmatched junction bases numbered 8, after V lost 6 bases and J lost 1 base.